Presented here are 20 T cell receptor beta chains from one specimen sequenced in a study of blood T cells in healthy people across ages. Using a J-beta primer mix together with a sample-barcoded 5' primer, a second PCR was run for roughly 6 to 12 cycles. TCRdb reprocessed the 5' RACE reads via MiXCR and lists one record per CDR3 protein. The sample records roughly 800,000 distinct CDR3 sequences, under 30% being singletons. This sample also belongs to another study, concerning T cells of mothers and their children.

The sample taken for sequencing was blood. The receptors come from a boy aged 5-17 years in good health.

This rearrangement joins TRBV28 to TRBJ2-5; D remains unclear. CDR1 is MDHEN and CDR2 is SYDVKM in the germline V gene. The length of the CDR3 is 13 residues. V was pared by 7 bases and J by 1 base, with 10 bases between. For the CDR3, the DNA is TGTGCCAGCAATCAGGCAATCCAAGAGACCCAGTACTTC. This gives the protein CASNQAIQETQYF. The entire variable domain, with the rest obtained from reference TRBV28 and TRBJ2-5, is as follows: DVKVTQSSRYLVKRTGEKVFLECVQDMDHENMFWYRQDPGLGLRLIYFSYDVKMKEKGDIPEGYSVSREKKERFSLILESASTNQTSMYLCASNQAIQETQYFGPGTRLLVL.

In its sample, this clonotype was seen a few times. The CDR3 reads CASSEGPAAQYF. Written as DNA, the CDR3 is TGTGCCAGCAGTGAAGGTCCTGCGGCCCAGTACTTC. The chain couples TRBV2 to TRBJ2-5; D remains unclear. Trimming stripped 1 base from V and 9 bases from J, with 9 bases between. The CDR3 sequence is 12 residues long. Per the germline V gene, CDR1 is SNHLY and CDR2 is FYNNEI.

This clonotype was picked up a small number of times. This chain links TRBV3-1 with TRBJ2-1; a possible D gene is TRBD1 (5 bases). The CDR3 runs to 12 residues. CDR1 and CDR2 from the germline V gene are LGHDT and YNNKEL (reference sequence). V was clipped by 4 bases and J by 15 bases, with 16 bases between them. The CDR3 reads CASSLGGYRPFF. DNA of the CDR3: TGTGCCAGCAGCCTCGGTGGCTACAGGCCGTTCTTC.

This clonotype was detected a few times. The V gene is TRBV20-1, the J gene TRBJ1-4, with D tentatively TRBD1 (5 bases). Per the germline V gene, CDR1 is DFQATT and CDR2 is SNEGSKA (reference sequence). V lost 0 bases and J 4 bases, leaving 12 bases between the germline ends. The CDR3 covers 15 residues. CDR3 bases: TGCAGTGCTAGAGATCGGGGACGGTATAATGAAAAACTGTTTTTT. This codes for CSARDRGRYNEKLFF.

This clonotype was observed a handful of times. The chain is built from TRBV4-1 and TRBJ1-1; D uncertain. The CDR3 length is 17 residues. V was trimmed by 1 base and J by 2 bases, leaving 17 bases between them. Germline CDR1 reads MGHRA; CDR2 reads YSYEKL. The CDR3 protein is CASSQGALSGGNTEAFF. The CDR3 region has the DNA TGCGCCAGCAGCCAAGGGGCCCTTAGTGGAGGAAACACTGAAGCTTTCTTT.

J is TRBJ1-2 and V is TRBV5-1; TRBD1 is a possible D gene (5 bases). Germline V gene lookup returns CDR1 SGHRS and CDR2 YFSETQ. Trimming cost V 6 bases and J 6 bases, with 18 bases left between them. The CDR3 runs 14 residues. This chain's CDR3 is CASTWEQGWDGYTF. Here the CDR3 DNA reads TGCGCCAGCACCTGGGAGCAGGGCTGGGATGGCTACACCTTC.

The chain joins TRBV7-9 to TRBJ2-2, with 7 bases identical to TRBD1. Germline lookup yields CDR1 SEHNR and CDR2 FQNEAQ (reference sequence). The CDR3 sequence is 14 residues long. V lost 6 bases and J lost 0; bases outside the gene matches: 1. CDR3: CASRGQANTGELFF. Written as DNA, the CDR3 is TGTGCCAGCAGAGGACAGGCGAACACCGGGGAGCTGTTTTTT.

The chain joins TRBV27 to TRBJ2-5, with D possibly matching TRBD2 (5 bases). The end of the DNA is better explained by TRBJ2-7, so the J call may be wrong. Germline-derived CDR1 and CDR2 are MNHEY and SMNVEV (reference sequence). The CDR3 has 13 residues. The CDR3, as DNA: TGTGCCAGCAGGCCATCCGCGGGCTCCGAGCAGTACTTC. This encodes CASRPSAGSEQYF.

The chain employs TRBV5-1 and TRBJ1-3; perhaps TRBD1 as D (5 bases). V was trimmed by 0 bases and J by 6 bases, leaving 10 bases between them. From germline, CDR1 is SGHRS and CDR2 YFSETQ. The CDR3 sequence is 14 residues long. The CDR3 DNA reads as TGCGCCAGCAGCTTGGCCCCGACAGCAAACACCATATATTTT. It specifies CASSLAPTANTIYF.

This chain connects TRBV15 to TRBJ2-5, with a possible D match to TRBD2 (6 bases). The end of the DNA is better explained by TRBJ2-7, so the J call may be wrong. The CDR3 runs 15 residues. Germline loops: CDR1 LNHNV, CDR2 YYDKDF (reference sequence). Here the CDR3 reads CATSREGPGDYEQYF. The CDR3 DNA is TGTGCCACCAGCAGAGAGGGGCCGGGGGACTACGAGCAGTACTTC.

CDR3 nucleotides: TGTGCCAGCAACGCCCAGGCCAGCCAAGAGACCCAGTACTTC. Translation gives CASNAQASQETQYF. This chain joins TRBV7-9 and TRBJ2-5; no definite D call. V lost 7 bases to trimming and J lost 1 base, with 13 bases between them. CDR1 SEHNR and CDR2 FQNEAQ come from the germline V gene (reference sequence). The length of the CDR3 is 14 residues.

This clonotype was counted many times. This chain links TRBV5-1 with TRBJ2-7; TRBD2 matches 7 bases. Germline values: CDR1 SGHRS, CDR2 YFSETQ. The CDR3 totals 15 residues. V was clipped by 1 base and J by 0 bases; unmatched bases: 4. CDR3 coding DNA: TGCGCCAGCAGCTTGAGGCCTAGCGGCTCCTACGAGCAGTACTTC. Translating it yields CASSLRPSGSYEQYF.

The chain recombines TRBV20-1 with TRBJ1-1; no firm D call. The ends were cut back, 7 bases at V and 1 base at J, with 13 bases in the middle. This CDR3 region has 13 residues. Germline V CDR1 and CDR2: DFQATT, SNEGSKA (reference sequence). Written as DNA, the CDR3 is TGCAGTGGTAGTAGGAGCCCGAACACTGAAGCTTTCTTT. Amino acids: CSGSRSPNTEAFF.

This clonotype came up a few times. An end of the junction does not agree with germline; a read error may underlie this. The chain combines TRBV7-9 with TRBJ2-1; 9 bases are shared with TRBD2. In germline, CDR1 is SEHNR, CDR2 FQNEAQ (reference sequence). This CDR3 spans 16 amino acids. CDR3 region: CASSIRLADSYNEQFF. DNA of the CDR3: TGTGCCAGCAGCATAAGACTAGCGGATTCCTACAATGAACAGTTCTTC.

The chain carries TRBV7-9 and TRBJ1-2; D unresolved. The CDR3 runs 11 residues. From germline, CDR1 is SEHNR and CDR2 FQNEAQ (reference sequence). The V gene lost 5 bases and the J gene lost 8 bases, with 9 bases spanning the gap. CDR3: CASSDGPGYTF. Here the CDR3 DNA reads TGTGCCAGCAGCGACGGACCCGGCTACACCTTC.

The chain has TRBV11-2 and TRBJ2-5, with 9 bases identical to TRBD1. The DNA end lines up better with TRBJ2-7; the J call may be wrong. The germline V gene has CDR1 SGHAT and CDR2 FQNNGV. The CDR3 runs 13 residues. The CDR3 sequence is CASSWTGAYEQYF. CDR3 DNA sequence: TGTGCCAGCAGCTGGACAGGGGCCTACGAGCAGTACTTC.

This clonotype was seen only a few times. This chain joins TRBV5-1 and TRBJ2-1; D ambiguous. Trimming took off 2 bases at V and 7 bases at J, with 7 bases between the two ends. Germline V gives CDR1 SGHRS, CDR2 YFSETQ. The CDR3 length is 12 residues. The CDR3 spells CASSFRINEQFF. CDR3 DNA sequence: TGCGCCAGCAGCTTTAGAATAAATGAGCAGTTCTTC.

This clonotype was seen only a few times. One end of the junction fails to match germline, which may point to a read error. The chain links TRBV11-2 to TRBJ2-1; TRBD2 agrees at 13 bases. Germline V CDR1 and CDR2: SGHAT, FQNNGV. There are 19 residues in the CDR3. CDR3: CASSLIRTSGGAVYNAQFF. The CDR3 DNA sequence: TGTGCCAGCAGCTTAATCCGGACTAGCGGGGGAGCAGTTTACAATGCGCAGTTCTTC.

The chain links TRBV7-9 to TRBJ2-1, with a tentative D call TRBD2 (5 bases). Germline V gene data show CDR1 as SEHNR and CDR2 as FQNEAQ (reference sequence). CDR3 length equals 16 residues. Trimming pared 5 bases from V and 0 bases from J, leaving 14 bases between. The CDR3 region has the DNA TGTGCCAGCAGCATATGGGGAGAGAGCTCCTACAATGAGCAGTTCTTC. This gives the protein CASSIWGESSYNEQFF.

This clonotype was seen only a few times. In DNA form, the CDR3 reads TGCAGTGCTAGTTTTGCGCTAGCGGGAGAGACCCAGTACTTC. It yields the protein CSASFALAGETQYF. This chain links TRBV20-1 with TRBJ2-1; TRBD2 matches at 8 bases. The J call is doubtful: the DNA matches TRBJ2-5 better. The V gene's germline CDR1 is DFQATT and CDR2 SNEGSKA (reference sequence). The CDR3 runs to 14 residues.